Shown below are 17 T cell receptor beta chains from a single sample sequenced in a study of blood T cell repertoires in COVID-19. TCRdb's table, derived via immunoSEQ multiplex PCR, lists solely in-frame clones and lacks some. The sample contains about 160,000 clones, 84% of which appear only once. The specimen sequenced was peripheral blood. These receptors were collected from a man aged 40-49 years who had recovered from COVID-19.

The chain uses TRBV15 and TRBJ1-4; 9 nucleotides match TRBD1. The CDR3 runs 14 residues. With V trimmed by 5 bases and J by 7 bases, 5 bases remained unmatched. Looked up from germline, CDR1 is LNHNV and CDR2 is YYDKDF (reference sequence). CDR3 in DNA: TGTGCCACCAGCGACCGGGACAGGGTTGAAAAACTGTTTTTT. As protein: CATSDRDRVEKLFF.

V usage is TRBV3-1 (or the pseudogene TRBV3-2) and J usage is TRBJ2-6; possible D gene TRBD1, 5 bases. This CDR3 region has 16 residues. CDR1 is LGHDT and CDR2 is YNNKEL in the germline V gene (reference sequence). The V end was cut by 0 bases, the J end by 12 bases, with 18 bases between. Here the CDR3 DNA reads TGTGCCAGCAGCCAAGATCTAGGGGTCCAGTTGAGCGTCCTGACTTTC. Amino acid sequence: CASSQDLGVQLSVLTF.

The rearrangement uses TRBV29-1 and TRBJ2-1; D is possibly TRBD1 (6 bases). Germline CDR1 SQVTM, CDR2 ANQGSEA. This CDR3 is 16 amino acids long. The V gene lost 4 bases and the J gene lost 0 bases, with 16 bases spanning the gap. DNA of the CDR3: TGCAGCGTTGTGCACGGACAGAGCCGCTCCTACAATGAGCAGTTCTTC. This encodes CSVVHGQSRSYNEQFF.

This clone was seen only a few times. The J gene is TRBJ2-2, the V gene TRBV5-1, with 7 positions matching TRBD2. Germline CDR1 reads SGHRS; CDR2 reads YFSETQ. This CDR3 has 15 amino acids. Trimming removed 1 base from V and 7 bases from J; junction bases left unmatched: 7. CDR3 in DNA: TGCGCCAGCAGCTTGATTGCGGGAGTGGACGGGGAGCTGTTTTTT. This gives the protein CASSLIAGVDGELFF.

The rearrangement links TRBV7-9 to TRBJ2-2; the match to TRBD1 covers 7 bases. Trimming cost V 4 bases and J 3 bases; bases outside gene matches: 5. The germline V gene encodes CDR1 SEHNR and CDR2 FQNEAQ (reference sequence). CDR3 size: 15 residues. The DNA for the CDR3 is TGTGCCAGCAGCTCTTCCGGGACAGACACCGGGGAGCTGTTTTTT. The encoded protein is CASSSSGTDTGELFF.

The J gene is TRBJ1-1, the V gene TRBV12-3 or TRBV12-4; D unclear. The CDR3 has 13 amino acids. The V end lost 3 bases, the J end lost 0 bases, and 5 bases lay between the germline ends. The CDR3 nucleotides read TGTGCCAGCAGTTTGCACATGAACACTGAAGCTTTCTTT. It yields the protein CASSLHMNTEAFF.

The chain combines TRBV24-1 with TRBJ1-4; D is undetermined. This CDR3 contains 13 residues. CDR1 is KGHDR, CDR2 SFDVKD, per germline. Trimming took off 5 bases at V and 5 bases at J, with 8 bases between the two ends. CDR3 protein: CATSGAENEKLFF. The CDR3 DNA reads TGTGCCACCAGTGGCGCCGAGAATGAAAAACTGTTTTTT.

The V and J genes are TRBV6-5 and TRBJ2-2; D unclear. Germline-derived CDR1 and CDR2 are MNHEY and SVGAGI. This CDR3 has 14 residues. V was pared by 10 bases and J by 4 bases, with 16 bases between. The CDR3 loop reads CAILAVSVTGELFF. The CDR3, as DNA: TGTGCCATACTTGCGGTATCGGTCACCGGGGAGCTGTTTTTT.

The rearrangement joins TRBV27 to TRBJ2-3; 7 bases map to TRBD2. The CDR3 consists of 14 residues. J lost 5 bases, V lost 5 bases, and 7 bases had no gene match. CDR1 and CDR2 from the germline V gene are MNHEY and SMNVEV (reference sequence). CDR3 protein: CASSPRTSGDTQYF. The CDR3 nucleotides read TGTGCCAGCAGTCCCCGGACTAGTGGAGATACGCAGTATTTT.

The chain uses TRBV7-6 and TRBJ1-2, with a weak D call TRBD1 (5 bases). Germline CDR1 SGHVS, CDR2 FNYEAQ. The CDR3 consists of 13 residues. Deletions cut 5 bases from V and 3 bases from J, with 10 bases between. In nucleotides, the CDR3 is TGTGCCAGCAGCCCCCAGGGTGACTATGGCTACACCTTC. Protein: CASSPQGDYGYTF. The full variable domain, with the rest looked up from reference TRBV7-6 and TRBJ1-2, is GAGVSQSPRYKVTKRGQDVALRCDPISGHVSLYWYRQALGQGPEFLTYFNYEAQQDKSGLPNDRFSAERPEGSISTLTIQRTEQRDSAMYRCASSPQGDYGYTFGSGTRLTVV.

Regarding this clone: The same CDR3 also results from other DNA sequences found in this sample. The chain combines TRBV6-2 or TRBV6-3 with TRBJ1-1; D call uncertain. V was clipped by 5 bases and J by 0 bases, with 10 bases between them. The CDR3 loop spans 14 amino acids. CDR1 MNHEY and CDR2 SVGEGT come from the germline V gene. The CDR3 sequence: CASSRQVMNTEAFF. In DNA, the CDR3 is TGTGCCAGCAGTCGCCAGGTAATGAACACTGAAGCTTTCTTT.

The chain uses TRBV29-1 and TRBJ1-4, with D tentatively TRBD1 (5 bases). Deletions cut 4 bases from V and 8 bases from J, with 14 bases between. CDR1 SQVTM and CDR2 ANQGSEA come from the germline V gene. This CDR3 comprises 13 residues. Here the CDR3 reads CSVVRDSGEKLFF. The CDR3, as DNA: TGCAGCGTTGTACGGGACTCGGGCGAAAAACTGTTTTTT.

The gene calls are TRBV6-5 and TRBJ2-5; possible D gene TRBD2, 5 bases. The CDR3 totals 15 residues. Trimming removed 5 bases at V and 5 bases at J, with 18 bases between. Germline V lookup: CDR1 MNHEY, CDR2 SVGAGI. CDR3 protein: CASSNLGEGRETQYF. CDR3 nucleotide sequence: TGTGCCAGCAGTAACCTCGGCGAGGGCCGGGAGACCCAGTACTTC.

The J gene is TRBJ2-5, the V gene TRBV24-1; TRBD1 is a possible D gene (6 bases). The CDR3 extends over 15 amino acids. V was cut by 4 bases and J by 5 bases, with 16 bases left in between. Looked up from germline, CDR1 is KGHDR and CDR2 is SFDVKD. The CDR3 region has the DNA TGTGCCACCAGTGAGACAACAGGGCCTAGGGAGACCCAGTACTTC. Amino acids: CATSETTGPRETQYF.

This rearrangement joins TRBV7-2 to TRBJ2-7; TRBD1 agrees at 7 bases. The J segment lost 3 bases and the V segment lost 1 base, leaving 6 bases of the junction unmatched. CDR3 length: 15 residues. CDR1 is SGHTA and CDR2 is FQGNSA in the germline V gene. Written as DNA, the CDR3 is TGTGCCAGCAGCTTAGTAGAGGGACAGAACTACGAGCAGTACTTC. This sequence encodes CASSLVEGQNYEQYF.

V usage is TRBV3-1 (or the pseudogene TRBV3-2) and J usage is TRBJ2-5; TRBD1 matches 9 bases. Trimming cost V 2 bases and J 5 bases; bases outside gene matches: 9. There are 16 residues in the CDR3. Germline V lookup: CDR1 LGHDT, CDR2 YNNKEL (reference sequence). CDR3 nucleotides: TGTGCCAGCAGCCAAACTTTACAGGGGGCAGGGGAGACCCAGTACTTC. It specifies CASSQTLQGAGETQYF.

This sequence joins TRBV27 and TRBJ2-1, with D possibly being TRBD2 (6 bases). The CDR3 extends over 14 amino acids. Trimming left V 2 bases short and J 7 bases short, with 12 bases between. Germline lookup yields CDR1 MNHEY and CDR2 SMNVEV (reference sequence). DNA for the CDR3: TGTGCCAGCAGTTTAGAAGGAGGGCTGAATGAGCAGTTCTTC. It is translated as CASSLEGGLNEQFF.